This T cell receptor (beta chain) was identified during a study of graft-versus-host responses after intestinal transplantation. Study-wide findings and caveats: Circulating GvH clones peaking coincided with falling HvG clones soon after transplant.

Lymphocytes (intraepithelial and lamina propria) were released by processing the graft tissue. Some clones are missing from TCRdb's copy, which holds only in-frame ones; the method was immunoSEQ multiplex PCR. The table records around 8,400 clones, around two thirds of them present only once. The CDR3 is made up of 11 amino acids. The V gene's germline CDR1 is DFQATT and CDR2 SNEGSKA (reference sequence). The V end lost 0 bases, the J end lost 5 bases, and 4 bases lay between the germline ends. Concerning this clone itself: Its antigen is undetermined.

Specimen: ileum tissue, collected 494 days after intestinal transplant. The genes are TRBV20-1 and TRBJ1-2; D not certain. This receptor was taken from a human patient who received an intestinal transplant, so some T cells may come from the graft donor. The CDR3 nucleotides are TGCAGTGCTAGAGACGCATATGGCTACACCTTC. It translates to CSARDAYGYTF.